Described below is a single TCR beta chain sequence and its context. The CDR3 loop spans 15 amino acids. Original methodology: Estimation of nucleated cell counts was performed using reference gene primer amplification. Clones were sequenced by immunoSEQ multiplex PCR, and TCRdb holds only the in-frame ones, with some missing. For V, J and clone size, that table is used; D and trimming come from the DNA. The sample has 140,000 to 150,000 clones; about 91% are singletons. This entry belongs to a study of blood T cell repertoires in COVID-19. Across the study: Sites in the United States, Italy and Spain provided acute and convalescent COVID-19 samples. In each case, the material was cDNA or gDNA derived from T cells, B-cell-depleted T cells, or PBMCs.

The clonotype originates from a woman in her 50s with acute or convalescent COVID-19. The specimen sequenced was peripheral blood. This chain connects TRBV12-2 to TRBJ2-1; the table's D gene call, TRBD2, was not cross checked with the DNA. TRBV12-2 is reported as a pseudogene. Written as DNA, the CDR3 is TGTGCAAGTCCCAGAGAGGCGGGGTCCGGGGATGAGCAGTTCTTC. Translating it yields CASPREAGSGDEQFF.